This TCR beta chain was sequenced for a study of blood T cells in healthy people across ages (dated by TCRdb to the mid-2010s). Describing the broader study: Template switching captured roughly one uniquely barcoded TCR beta cDNA molecule per two T cells in model experiments. Donors of different ages were randomly distributed across sequencing lanes to avoid experimental bias. The donors were divided into four age groups: young (average roughly 15 years), middle-aged (approximately 39), aged (roughly 66) and long-lived (nearly 85). Two additional independent replicas of 1 million unique cDNA reads from the same blood draw were analyzed for two donors (one aged 18 to 30 and one aged 80 or older). Using deep sequencing normalized with unique cDNA molecular identifiers, the study measured how TCR beta repertoire diversity changes with age. Study-wide conclusions, independent of this receptor: Compared with the aged group, the long-lived group had more naive CD4+ T cells, fewer expanded clones and increased TCR diversity, a pattern suggesting age selection. Observed TCR beta diversity per million T cells fell roughly linearly with age, and a significant reduction was already apparent by age around 40. The CMV infection status of donors was not known, potentially confounding age-related changes in expanded clonotypes. Total diversity estimates from one million sequenced T cells were considered lower bounds and underestimates. Conclusive comparison of naive and antigen-experienced compartments was prevented by the profiling of bulk unsorted PBMCs. There was a strong correlation between observed TCR beta diversity and the percentage of naive T cells measured by flow cytometry.

The receptor library was made with 5' RACE. The sequencing machine was an Illumina HiSeq 2500. A second PCR of roughly 7 to 12 cycles was run with a J-beta primer mix and a sample-barcoded 5' primer. A unique molecular identifier was introduced onto each TCR beta cDNA molecule by a template-switch 5' adaptor carrying 12 random nucleotides. Each sample yielded at least 2.5 million CDR3-containing paired-end reads. The Mint cDNA synthesis kit, primed by a TRBC-specific oligonucleotide, was used to synthesize first-strand cDNA from all RNA. After uracil-DNA glycosylase treatment, a first 18-cycle PCR used universal primers M1SS and BC2_uni_R on all cDNA. Per the authors' processing: Each sample was normalized by randomly selecting 1 million high-quality reads, each carrying a distinct molecular identifier. Instead of being binned into consensus sequences, reads that shared molecular identifiers were thrown out. CDR3 identification, clonotype clustering and error correction used MiTCR with a Q25 quality threshold and the strictest error-elimination algorithm. Lower-bound total TCR beta diversity was estimated with a nonparametric unseen species model using Euler transformation. TCRdb reprocessing: public reads trimmed at Q25 with fastp, clones called with MiXCR, in-frame beta chains kept. Each CDR3 protein appears once, grouped with its most common genes and DNA. The V and J calls follow TCRdb's processing rather than the paper's. This sample lists hundreds of thousands of distinct CDR3 sequences; 45% to 70% were detected once. 20% to 30% of the sample lies in the top ten.

On this clonotype: Its antigen is currently not known. No per-base quality is available; no much larger clone lies one base away.

V sheds 6 bases and J sheds 9 bases, leaving 15 bases between their ends. The germline V gene (reference sequence) gives CDR1 as MNHNY and CDR2 as SVGAGI. The CDR3 goes from the cysteine to the phenylalanine over 14 residues. Of all the DNA, just the CDR3 is kept, 42 bases in frame from base 1. The roughly 38 donors, aged about 6 to 95 years, were systemically healthy Caucasian individuals from Russia. Each donor gave roughly 9.5 milliliters of peripheral blood, collected into EDTA-treated Vacutainer tubes. PBMCs were isolated by Ficoll-Paque density-gradient centrifugation, with at least 7 million obtained per sample. Total RNA, at least 6 micrograms per sample, was extracted from PBMCs with Trizol reagent. For every donor, an aliquot of PBMCs went through flow cytometry to measure the percentages of naive CD45RAhigh/CD27high T cells.

Sequencing was performed on blood. This clonotype was obtained from a man between 35 and 55 years old in good health. The chain is made from TRBV6-6 and TRBJ1-6; the D gene cannot be resolved reliably. The bases are TGTGCCAGCAGGGGAGACGGGGAAGGTTCACCCCTCCACTTT. It translates to CASRGDGEGSPLHF.